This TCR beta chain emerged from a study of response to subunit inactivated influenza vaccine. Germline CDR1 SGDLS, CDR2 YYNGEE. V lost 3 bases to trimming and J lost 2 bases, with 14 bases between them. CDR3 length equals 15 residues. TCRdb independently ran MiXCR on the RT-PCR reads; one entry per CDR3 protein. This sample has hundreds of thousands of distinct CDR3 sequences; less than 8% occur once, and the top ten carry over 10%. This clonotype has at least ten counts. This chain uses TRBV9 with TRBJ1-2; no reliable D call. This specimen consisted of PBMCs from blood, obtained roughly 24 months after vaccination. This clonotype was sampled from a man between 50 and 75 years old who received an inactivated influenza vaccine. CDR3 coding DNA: TGTGCCAGCAGCGCCTCACCTACACGAAACTATGGCTACACCTTC. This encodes CASSASPTRNYGYTF. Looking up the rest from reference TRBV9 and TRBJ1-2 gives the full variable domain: DSGVTQTPKHLITATGQRVTLRCSPRSGDLSVYWYQQSLDQGLQFLIQYYNGEERAKGNILERFSAQQFPDLHSELNLSSLELGDSALYFCASSASPTRNYGYTFGSGTRLTVV.